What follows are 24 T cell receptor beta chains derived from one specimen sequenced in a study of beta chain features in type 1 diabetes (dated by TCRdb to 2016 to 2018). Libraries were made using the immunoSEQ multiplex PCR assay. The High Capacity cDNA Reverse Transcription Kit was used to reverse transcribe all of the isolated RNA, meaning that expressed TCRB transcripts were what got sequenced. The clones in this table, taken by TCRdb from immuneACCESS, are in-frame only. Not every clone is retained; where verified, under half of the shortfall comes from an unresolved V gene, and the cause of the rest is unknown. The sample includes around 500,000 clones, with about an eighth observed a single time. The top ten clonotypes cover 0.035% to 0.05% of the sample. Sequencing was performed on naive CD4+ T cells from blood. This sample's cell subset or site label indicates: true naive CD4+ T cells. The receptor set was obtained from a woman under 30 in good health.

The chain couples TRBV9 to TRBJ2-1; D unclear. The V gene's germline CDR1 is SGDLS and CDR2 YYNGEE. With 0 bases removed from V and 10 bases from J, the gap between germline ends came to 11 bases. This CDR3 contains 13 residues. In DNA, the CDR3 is TGTGCCAGCAGCGTAGCTCTATGGGGAGAGCAGTTCTTC. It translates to CASSVALWGEQFF.

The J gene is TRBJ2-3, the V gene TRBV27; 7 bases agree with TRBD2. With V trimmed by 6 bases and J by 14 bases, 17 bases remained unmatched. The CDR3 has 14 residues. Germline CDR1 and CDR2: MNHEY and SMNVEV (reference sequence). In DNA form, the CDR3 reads TGTGCCAGCAGCACCGGGCTGGGGAGGGACGCTTGGTATTTT. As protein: CASSTGLGRDAWYF.

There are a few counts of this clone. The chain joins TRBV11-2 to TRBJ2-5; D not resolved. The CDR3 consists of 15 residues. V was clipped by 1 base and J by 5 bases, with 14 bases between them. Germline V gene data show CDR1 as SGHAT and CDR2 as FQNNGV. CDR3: CASSLVVSGSETQYF. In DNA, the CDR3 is TGTGCCAGCAGCTTAGTGGTCTCAGGCTCTGAGACCCAGTACTTC.

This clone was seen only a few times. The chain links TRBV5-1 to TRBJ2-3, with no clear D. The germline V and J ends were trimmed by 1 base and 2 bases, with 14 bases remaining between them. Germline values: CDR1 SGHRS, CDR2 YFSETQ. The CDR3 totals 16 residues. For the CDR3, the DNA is TGCGCCAGCAGCTTGTCAGGCACCAAGTACACAGATACGCAGTATTTT. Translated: CASSLSGTKYTDTQYF.

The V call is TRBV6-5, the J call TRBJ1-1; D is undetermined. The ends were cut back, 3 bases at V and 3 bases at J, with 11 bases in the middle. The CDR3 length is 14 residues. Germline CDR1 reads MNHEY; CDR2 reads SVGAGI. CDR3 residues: CASSYADKYTEAFF. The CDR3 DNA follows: TGTGCCAGCAGTTATGCCGACAAGTACACTGAAGCTTTCTTT.

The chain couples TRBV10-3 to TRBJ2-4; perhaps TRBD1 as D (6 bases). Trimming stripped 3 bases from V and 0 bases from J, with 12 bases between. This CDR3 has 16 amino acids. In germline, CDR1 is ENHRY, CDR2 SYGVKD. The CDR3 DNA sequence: TGTGCCATCAGTGAAGGACAGAGACTAGCCAAAAACATTCAGTACTTC. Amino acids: CAISEGQRLAKNIQYF.

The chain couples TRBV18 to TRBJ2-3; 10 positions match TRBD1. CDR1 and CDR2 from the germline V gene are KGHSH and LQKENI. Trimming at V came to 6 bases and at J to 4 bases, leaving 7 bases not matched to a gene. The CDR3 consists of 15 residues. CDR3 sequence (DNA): TGTGCCAGCTCTCTTGCGACAGGGGGCCCAGATACGCAGTATTTT. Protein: CASSLATGGPDTQYF.

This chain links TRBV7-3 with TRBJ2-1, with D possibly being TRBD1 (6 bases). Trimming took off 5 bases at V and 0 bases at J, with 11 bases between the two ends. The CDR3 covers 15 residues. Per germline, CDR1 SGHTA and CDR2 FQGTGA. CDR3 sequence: CASSPQGSSYNEQFF. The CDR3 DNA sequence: TGTGCCAGCAGCCCCCAGGGGAGCTCCTACAATGAGCAGTTCTTC. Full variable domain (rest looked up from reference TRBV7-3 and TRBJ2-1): GAGVSQTPSNKVTEKGKYVELRCDPISGHTALYWYRQSLGQGPEFLIYFQGTGAADDSGLPNDRFFAVRPEGSVSTLKIQRTERGDSAVYLCASSPQGSSYNEQFFGPGTRLTVL.

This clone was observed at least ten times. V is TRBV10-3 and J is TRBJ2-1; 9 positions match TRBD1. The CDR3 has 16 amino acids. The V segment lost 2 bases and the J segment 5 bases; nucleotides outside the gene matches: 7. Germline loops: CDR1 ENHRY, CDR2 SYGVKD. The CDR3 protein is CAISERSGQGHNEQFF. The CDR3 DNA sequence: TGTGCCATCAGTGAGAGGTCGGGACAGGGACACAATGAGCAGTTCTTC.

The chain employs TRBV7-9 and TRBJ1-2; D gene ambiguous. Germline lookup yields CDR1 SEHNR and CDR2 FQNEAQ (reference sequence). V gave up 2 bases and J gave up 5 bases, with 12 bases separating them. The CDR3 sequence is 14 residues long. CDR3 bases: TGTGCCAGCAGCTTAAAATCGGACCCGTATGGCTACACCTTC. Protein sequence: CASSLKSDPYGYTF.

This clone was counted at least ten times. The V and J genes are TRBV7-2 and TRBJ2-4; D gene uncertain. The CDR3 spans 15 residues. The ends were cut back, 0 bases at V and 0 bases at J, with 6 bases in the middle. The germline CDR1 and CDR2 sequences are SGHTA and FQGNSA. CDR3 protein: CASSLAGIAKNIQYF. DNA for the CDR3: TGTGCCAGCAGCTTAGCAGGAATAGCCAAAAACATTCAGTACTTC.

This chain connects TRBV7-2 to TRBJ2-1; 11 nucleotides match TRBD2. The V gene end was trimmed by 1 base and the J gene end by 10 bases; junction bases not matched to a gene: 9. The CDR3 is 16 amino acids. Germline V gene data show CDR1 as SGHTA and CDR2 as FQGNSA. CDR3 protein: CASSLVGTSGSSEQFF. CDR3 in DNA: TGTGCCAGCAGCTTAGTAGGGACTAGCGGTTCTAGCGAGCAGTTCTTC.

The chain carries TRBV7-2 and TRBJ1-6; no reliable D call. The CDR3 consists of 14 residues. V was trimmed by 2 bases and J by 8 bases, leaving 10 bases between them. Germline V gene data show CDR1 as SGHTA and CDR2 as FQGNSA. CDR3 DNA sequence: TGTGCCAGCAGCTTACCCCTGGGAGATTCACCCCTCCACTTT. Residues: CASSLPLGDSPLHF. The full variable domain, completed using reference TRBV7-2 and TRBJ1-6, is GAGVSQSPSNKVTEKGKDVELRCDPISGHTALYWYRQSLGQGLEFLIYFQGNSAPDKSGLPSDRFSAERTGGSVSTLTIQRTQQEDSAVYLCASSLPLGDSPLHFGNGTRLTVT.

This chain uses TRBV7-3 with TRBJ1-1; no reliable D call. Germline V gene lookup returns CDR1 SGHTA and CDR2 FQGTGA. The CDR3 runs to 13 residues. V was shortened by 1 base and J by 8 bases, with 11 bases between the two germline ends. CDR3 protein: CASSLSPKGEAFF. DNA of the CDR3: TGTGCCAGCAGCTTAAGCCCCAAAGGAGAAGCTTTCTTT. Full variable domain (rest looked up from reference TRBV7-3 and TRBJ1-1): GAGVSQTPSNKVTEKGKYVELRCDPISGHTALYWYRQSLGQGPEFLIYFQGTGAADDSGLPNDRFFAVRPEGSVSTLKIQRTERGDSAVYLCASSLSPKGEAFFGQGTRLTVV.

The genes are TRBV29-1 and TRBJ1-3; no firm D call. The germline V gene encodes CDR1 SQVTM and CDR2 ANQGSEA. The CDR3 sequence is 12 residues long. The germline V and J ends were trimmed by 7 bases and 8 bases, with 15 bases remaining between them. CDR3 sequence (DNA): TGCAGCGCGGCTGAAAGGTCAGACACCATATATTTT. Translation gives CSAAERSDTIYF.

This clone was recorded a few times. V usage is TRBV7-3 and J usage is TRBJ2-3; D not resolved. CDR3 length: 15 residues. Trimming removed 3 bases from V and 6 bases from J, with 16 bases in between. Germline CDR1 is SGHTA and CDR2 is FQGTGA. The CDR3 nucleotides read TGTGCCAGCAGCTTGTTCGTATCGGAAAAGGATACGCAGTATTTT. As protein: CASSLFVSEKDTQYF.

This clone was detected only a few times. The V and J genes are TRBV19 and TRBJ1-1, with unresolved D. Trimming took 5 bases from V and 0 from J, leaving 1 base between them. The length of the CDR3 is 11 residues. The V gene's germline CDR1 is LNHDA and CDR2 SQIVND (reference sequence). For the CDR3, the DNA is TGTGCCAGTAGTGTGAACACTGAAGCTTTCTTT. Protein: CASSVNTEAFF.

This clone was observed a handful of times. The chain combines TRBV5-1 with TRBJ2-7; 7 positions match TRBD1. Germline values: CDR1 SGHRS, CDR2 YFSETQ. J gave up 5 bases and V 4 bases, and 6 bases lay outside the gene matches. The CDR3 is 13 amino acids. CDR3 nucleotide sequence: TGCGCCAGCAGCGTGACAGGGTCCCACGAGCAGTACTTC. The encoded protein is CASSVTGSHEQYF.

CDR3 nucleotides: TGTGCCAGCAACTCCGGCGGGAGGGCCATGGATGAGCAGTTCTTC. Protein product: CASNSGGRAMDEQFF. The V gene is TRBV7-9, the J gene TRBJ2-1; TRBD2 matches 9 bases. CDR3 size: 15 residues. In germline, CDR1 is SEHNR, CDR2 FQNEAQ (reference sequence). With 7 bases clipped from V and 8 bases from J, the junction kept 12 bases outside the gene matches.

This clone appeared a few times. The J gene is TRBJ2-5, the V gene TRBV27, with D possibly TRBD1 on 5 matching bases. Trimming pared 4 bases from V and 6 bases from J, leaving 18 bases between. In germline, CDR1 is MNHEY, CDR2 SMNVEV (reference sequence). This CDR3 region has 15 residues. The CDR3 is CASSSGKGVGKTQYF. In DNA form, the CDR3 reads TGTGCCAGCAGTTCAGGGAAAGGGGTTGGAAAGACCCAGTACTTC.

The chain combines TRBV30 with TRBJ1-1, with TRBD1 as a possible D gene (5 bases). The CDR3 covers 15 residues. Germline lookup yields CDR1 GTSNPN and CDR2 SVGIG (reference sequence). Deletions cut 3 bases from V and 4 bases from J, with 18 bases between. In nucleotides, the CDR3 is TGTGCCTGGAGCCTCCTTACAGGCCGCGGCACTGAAGCTTTCTTT. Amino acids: CAWSLLTGRGTEAFF.

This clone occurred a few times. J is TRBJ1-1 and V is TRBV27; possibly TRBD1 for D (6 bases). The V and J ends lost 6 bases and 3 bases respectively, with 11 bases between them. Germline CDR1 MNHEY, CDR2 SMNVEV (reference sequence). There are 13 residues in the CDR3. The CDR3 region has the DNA TGTGCCAGCAGGCCTACAGGGCACACTGAAGCTTTCTTT. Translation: CASRPTGHTEAFF.

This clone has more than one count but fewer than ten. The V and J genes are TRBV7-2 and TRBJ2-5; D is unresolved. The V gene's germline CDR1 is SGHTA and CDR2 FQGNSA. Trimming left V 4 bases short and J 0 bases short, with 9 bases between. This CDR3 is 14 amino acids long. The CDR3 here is CASSYPDNQETQYF. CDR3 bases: TGTGCCAGCAGCTATCCAGACAACCAAGAGACCCAGTACTTC.

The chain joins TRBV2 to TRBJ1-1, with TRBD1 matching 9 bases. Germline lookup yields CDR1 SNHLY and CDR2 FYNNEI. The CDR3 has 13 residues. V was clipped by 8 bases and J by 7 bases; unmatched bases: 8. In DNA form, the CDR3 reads TGTGCCAGCTCCCAACAGGGGGCGAATGAAGCTTTCTTT. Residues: CASSQQGANEAFF.